This TCR beta chain was observed in a study of CD8 T cells in ankylosing spondylitis. Study-level results: Clones linked to disease were reported to show significant enrichment in matched ankylosing spondylitis synovial fluid.

The CDR3 covers 15 residues. After removal of 2 bases from V and 4 bases from J, the junction contained 5 bases not matched to a gene. Libraries of TCR beta came from quantitative 5'-RACE with molecular barcodes. TCRdb recomputed calls from the 5' RACE reads with MiXCR, one row per CDR3 protein. The data show about 360,000 distinct CDR3 sequences, with around 20% seen just once and less than 15% held by the top ten. To note about this clonotype: Its antigen remains unknown.

This receptor was identified in a male donor with ankylosing spondylitis or in good health (not recorded which). The sample consisted of blood, either unsorted or a sorted T cell fraction (not recorded which). The chain couples TRBV12-3 or TRBV12-4 to TRBJ2-7; 10 bases map to TRBD1. CDR3 amino acids: CASSLNAGQGYEQYF. The CDR3 DNA reads TGTGCCAGCAGTTTAAACGCGGGACAGGGGTACGAGCAGTACTTC.